The sequence of this TCR beta chain was determined in a study of shared T cell receptors in the human thymus. Assay: immunoSEQ multiplex PCR; the TCRdb copy retains only in-frame clones and omits some. In the table there are under 700,000 clones, approximately 78% of which are singletons. The sample was also linked to a second study, of human thymus T cells. That paper notes: Thymus pieces cut out during corrective heart surgery were the tissue that was used. Among unrelated individuals, related research reported thymic repertoires that overlapped highly.

This TCR derives from a boy younger than two with a congenital heart defect. The sequencing sample was made of thymocytes.

The CDR3: CASSLAQAGVGTGELFF. CDR3 coding DNA: TGTGCCAGCAGCTTAGCCCAAGCGGGAGTGGGCACCGGGGAGCTGTTTTTT. The chain combines TRBV7-2 with TRBJ2-2, with 8 bases fitting TRBD2. CDR1 SGHTA and CDR2 FQGNSA come from the germline V gene. This CDR3 is 17 amino acids long. Unmatched junction bases numbered 7, after V lost 0 bases and J lost 4 bases.